The 32 T cell receptor beta chains given below trace back to one sample, sequenced in a study of monozygotic twins with inflammatory bowel disease. After re-calling the 5' RACE reads, TCRdb lists one entry per CDR3 protein, DNA absent. The sample's table shows 300,000 to 400,000 distinct CDR3 sequences. Sequences were obtained from blood. Receptors were obtained from a human donor with ulcerative colitis or Crohn's disease, or a healthy co-twin of an affected twin (not recorded which).

The genes are TRBV27 and TRBJ2-6; TCRdb proposes TRBD1, but this gene call is untestable without DNA. Germline lookup yields CDR1 MNHEY and CDR2 SMNVEV (reference sequence). This CDR3 has 16 amino acids. This CDR3 reads CASSLLVSGRANVLTF. The full variable domain, rest sourced from reference TRBV27 and TRBJ2-6, is EAQVTQNPRYLITVTGKKLTVTCSQNMNHEYMSWYRQDPGLGLRQIYYSMNVEVTDKGDVPEGYKVSRKEKRNFPLILESPSPNQTSLYFCASSLLVSGRANVLTFGAGSRLTVL.

The chain joins TRBV5-1 to TRBJ2-2; TCRdb indicates TRBD1, and absent DNA this call remains unverified. The CDR3 is made up of 15 amino acids. From germline, CDR1 is SGHRS and CDR2 YFSETQ. CDR3 in amino acids: CASSFGGSGAGELFF.

This chain joins TRBV20-1 and TRBJ2-3; with no DNA, the TCRdb D assignment of TRBD1 cannot be verified. Germline-derived CDR1 and CDR2 are DFQATT and SNEGSKA (reference sequence). The CDR3 consists of 14 residues. The chain's CDR3 is CSAMRGPSTDTQYF.

This chain joins TRBV5-5 and TRBJ2-1. The CDR3 sequence is 13 residues long. CDR1 and CDR2 from the germline V gene are SGHKS and YYEKEE (reference sequence). CDR3: CASSLWGNNEQFF.

J is TRBJ2-1 and V is TRBV30. Per the germline V gene, CDR1 is GTSNPN and CDR2 is SVGIG (reference sequence). This CDR3 is 13 amino acids long. The CDR3 spells CAWSDLSDNEQFF.

The chain carries TRBV7-9 and TRBJ2-2; the TCRdb call, TRBD1, lacks DNA for checking. From germline, CDR1 is SEHNR and CDR2 FQNEAQ (reference sequence). The CDR3 consists of 16 residues. The CDR3 sequence is CASRGIGTGGSGELFF.

The chain is built from TRBV2 and TRBJ2-7. The germline V gene has CDR1 SNHLY and CDR2 FYNNEI. CDR3 length: 13 amino acids. CDR3 sequence reads: CASTNSFSGEQYF.

CDR3 residues: CASSRGLAGGNAYEQYF. The gene calls are TRBV11-2 and TRBJ2-7; TCRdb lists TRBD2, though no DNA is available to test this call. CDR3 size: 17 residues. Germline-derived CDR1 and CDR2 are SGHAT and FQNNGV.

The V call is TRBV19, the J call TRBJ1-2; TCRdb's D call of TRBD1 is untestable without DNA. The CDR3 contains 14 residues. Germline V gives CDR1 LNHDA, CDR2 SQIVND (reference sequence). CDR3 in amino acids: CASSSTRGLHGYTF.

V is TRBV9 and J is TRBJ1-3. Germline V gene sequence: CDR1 SGDLS, CDR2 YYNGEE. The CDR3 is 15 amino acids. CDR3 amino acids: CASSPRQGSGNTIYF.

The chain joins TRBV29-1 to TRBJ2-3; checking the TCRdb D call of TRBD1 is not possible without DNA. CDR3 length: 15 amino acids. The germline CDR1 and CDR2 sequences are SQVTM and ANQGSEA. CDR3 in amino acids: CSVDGLQGNTDTQYF.

The chain is built from TRBV28 and TRBJ2-1; TCRdb returns TRBD1, unconfirmable since there is no DNA. Per germline, CDR1 MDHEN and CDR2 SYDVKM. This CDR3 region has 16 residues. The CDR3 loop is CASRPLPTGKRDEQFF.

J is TRBJ2-3 and V is TRBV10-3; the TCRdb call, TRBD2, lacks DNA for checking. The CDR3 has 15 amino acids. Germline V lookup: CDR1 ENHRY, CDR2 SYGVKD. CDR3 residues: CAISTPSGGTDTQYF.

V usage is TRBV20-1 and J usage is TRBJ1-1; TCRdb designates TRBD1, a call that cannot be tested without DNA. Germline CDR1 and CDR2: DFQATT and SNEGSKA (reference sequence). This CDR3 is 14 amino acids long. CDR3 in amino acids: CSARADRANTEAFF.

The genes are TRBV7-2 and TRBJ1-3. This CDR3 comprises 15 residues. CDR1 SGHTA and CDR2 FQGNSA come from the germline V gene. The CDR3 protein is CASSLSMSSGNTIYF.

The chain's CDR3 is CASSWEGGAYNEQFF. This chain joins TRBV5-1 and TRBJ2-1; TCRdb gives TRBD1 as the D gene, but with no DNA this cannot be confirmed. The CDR3 contains 15 residues. Germline V gene lookup returns CDR1 SGHRS and CDR2 YFSETQ.

This sequence joins TRBV7-9 and TRBJ2-3. In germline, CDR1 is SEHNR, CDR2 FQNEAQ (reference sequence). The CDR3 extends over 12 amino acids. This CDR3 is CASSHVSDTQYF.

The genes are TRBV12-3 or TRBV12-4 and TRBJ1-5; as DNA is missing, the TRBD1 call by TCRdb cannot be tested. CDR3 size: 19 residues. CDR3 in amino acids: CASSFGGWRGEYSNQPQHF.

Here the CDR3 reads CASSLAGFNSYNEQFF. V usage is TRBV28 and J usage is TRBJ2-1. CDR1 and CDR2 (germline): MDHEN, SYDVKM. The CDR3 is 16 amino acids.

The rearrangement links TRBV3-1 to TRBJ2-3; the TCRdb call, TRBD2, lacks DNA for checking. Germline CDR1 reads LGHDT; CDR2 reads YNNKEL (reference sequence). This CDR3 has 15 residues. CDR3 sequence reads: CASSHGAGGTDTQYF.

V usage is TRBV30 and J usage is TRBJ2-2; the TRBD2 assignment by TCRdb is unverifiable without DNA. This CDR3 has 15 residues. The germline CDR1 and CDR2 sequences are GTSNPN and SVGIG (reference sequence). CDR3 protein: CAWSVSVAGTGELFF.

V is TRBV3-1 and J is TRBJ2-7. This CDR3 is 15 amino acids long. Germline V gives CDR1 LGHDT, CDR2 YNNKEL (reference sequence). CDR3 protein: CASSQDLFETYEQYF.

The chain uses TRBV11-2 and TRBJ2-2. Per germline, CDR1 SGHAT and CDR2 FQNNGV. The CDR3 spans 16 residues. The CDR3 sequence: CASSAGVGLSTGELFF.

This rearrangement joins TRBV5-1 to TRBJ2-7; TCRdb names TRBD2, which stays unverified in the absence of DNA. The CDR3 extends over 14 amino acids. Germline assignment: CDR1 SGHRS and CDR2 YFSETQ. The CDR3 is CASSATSGGYEQYF.

This chain's CDR3 is CASSLFAGTGGARNGAFF. This chain connects TRBV11-2 to TRBJ1-1; TCRdb reports TRBD1, a call that lacks DNA to check it against. This CDR3 spans 18 amino acids. CDR1 is SGHAT and CDR2 is FQNNGV in the germline V gene.

The V gene is TRBV7-2, the J gene TRBJ2-4. This CDR3 spans 15 amino acids. CDR1 and CDR2 (germline): SGHTA, FQGNSA. This CDR3 is CASSLVGAAKNIQYF. The variable domain in full, with the rest retrieved from reference TRBV7-2 and TRBJ2-4, is GAGVSQSPSNKVTEKGKDVELRCDPISGHTALYWYRQSLGQGLEFLIYFQGNSAPDKSGLPSDRFSAERTGGSVSTLTIQRTQQEDSAVYLCASSLVGAAKNIQYFGAGTRLSVL.

CDR3 residues: CASSPPVGLARSSYNEQFF. This rearrangement joins TRBV12-3 or TRBV12-4 to TRBJ2-1; TCRdb reports TRBD1, a call that lacks DNA to check it against. There are 19 residues in the CDR3.

The chain carries TRBV5-1 and TRBJ2-2; TCRdb lists TRBD1, though no DNA is available to test this call. This CDR3 has 13 residues. Germline CDR1 and CDR2: SGHRS and YFSETQ. CDR3: CASSLEGPRELFF.

Here the CDR3 reads CASSQEFTAGYGYTF. The J gene is TRBJ1-2, the V gene TRBV3-1. The CDR3 sequence is 15 residues long. Germline CDR1 reads LGHDT; CDR2 reads YNNKEL (reference sequence).

The CDR3 is CSARAQLTNTDTQYF. The chain joins TRBV20-1 to TRBJ2-3; the D call of TRBD1 rests on TCRdb alone, since no DNA is present to check it. This CDR3 spans 15 amino acids. Germline V gene data show CDR1 as DFQATT and CDR2 as SNEGSKA (reference sequence).

The CDR3 loop reads CSAGQAASGANVLTF. The rearrangement joins TRBV20-1 to TRBJ2-6; TCRdb's D call, TRBD1, is unchecked because there is no DNA. The CDR3 totals 15 residues. The germline V gene encodes CDR1 DFQATT and CDR2 SNEGSKA (reference sequence).

V is TRBV6-5 and J is TRBJ2-3; TCRdb designates TRBD2, a call that cannot be tested without DNA. From germline, CDR1 is MNHEY and CDR2 SVGAGI. This CDR3 is 14 amino acids long. The CDR3 loop is CASSYSGGPRTQYF.